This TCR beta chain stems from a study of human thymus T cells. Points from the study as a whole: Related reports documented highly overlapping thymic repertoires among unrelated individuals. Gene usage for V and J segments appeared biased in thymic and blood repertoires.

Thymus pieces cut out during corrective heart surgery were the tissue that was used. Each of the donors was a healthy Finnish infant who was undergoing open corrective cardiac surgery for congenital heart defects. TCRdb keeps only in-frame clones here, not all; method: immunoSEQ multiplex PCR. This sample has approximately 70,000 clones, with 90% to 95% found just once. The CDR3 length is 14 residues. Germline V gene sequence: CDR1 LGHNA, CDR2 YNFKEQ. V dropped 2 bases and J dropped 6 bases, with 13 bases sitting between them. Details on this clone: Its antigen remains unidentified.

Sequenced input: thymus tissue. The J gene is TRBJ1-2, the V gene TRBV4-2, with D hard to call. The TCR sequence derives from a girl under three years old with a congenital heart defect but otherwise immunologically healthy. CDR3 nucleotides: TGTGCCAGCAGCCAATTCGCCCGGACCGATGGCTACACCTTC. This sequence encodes CASSQFARTDGYTF.